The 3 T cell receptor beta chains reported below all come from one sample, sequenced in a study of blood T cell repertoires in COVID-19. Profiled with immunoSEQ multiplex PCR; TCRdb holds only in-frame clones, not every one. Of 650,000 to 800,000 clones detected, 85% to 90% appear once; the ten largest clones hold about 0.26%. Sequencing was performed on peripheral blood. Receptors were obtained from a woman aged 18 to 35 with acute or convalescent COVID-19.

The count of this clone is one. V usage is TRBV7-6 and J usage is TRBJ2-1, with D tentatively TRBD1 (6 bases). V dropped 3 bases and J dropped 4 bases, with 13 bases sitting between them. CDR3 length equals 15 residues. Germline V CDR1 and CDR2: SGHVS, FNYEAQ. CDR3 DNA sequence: TGTGCCAGCAGCTTTAACAGGGCAGCGTACAATGAGCAGTTCTTC. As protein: CASSFNRAAYNEQFF.

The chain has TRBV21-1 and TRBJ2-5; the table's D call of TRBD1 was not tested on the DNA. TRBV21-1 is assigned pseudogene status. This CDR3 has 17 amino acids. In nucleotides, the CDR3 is TGTGCCAGCAGCAAAAATCCTGAGGGGGCAGGTTGGGAGACCCAGTACTTC. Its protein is CASSKNPEGAGWETQYF.

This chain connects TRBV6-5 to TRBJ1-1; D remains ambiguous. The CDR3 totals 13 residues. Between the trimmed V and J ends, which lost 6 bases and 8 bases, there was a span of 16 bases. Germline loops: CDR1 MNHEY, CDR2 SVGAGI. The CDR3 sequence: CASRRLQTLEAFF. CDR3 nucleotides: TGTGCCAGCAGGCGACTACAGACTTTAGAAGCTTTCTTT.